One sample yielded the 6 T cell receptor beta chains listed below, sequenced in a study of blood T cell repertoires in COVID-19. The table came from immunoSEQ multiplex PCR; TCRdb's copy has only in-frame clones and leaves some out. The data hold under 300,000 clones, with over 75% observed a single time. Sequenced input: PBMCs or T cells enriched from blood (not recorded which). These receptor sequences come from a man in his late teens or twenties who had recovered from COVID-19.

The rearrangement uses TRBV2 and TRBJ2-7; a weak D match, TRBD2 (5 bases). Trimming took off 4 bases at V and 7 bases at J, with 20 bases between the two ends. CDR3 length equals 15 residues. Germline CDR1 SNHLY, CDR2 FYNNEI. In DNA, the CDR3 is TGTGCCAGCAGTGGTCCGGCTATGTCATCGGGGGAGCAGTACTTC. It yields the protein CASSGPAMSSGEQYF.

This clone was found a few times. The genes are TRBV7-6 and TRBJ1-1, with D unresolved. The CDR3 spans 12 residues. Germline V CDR1 and CDR2: SGHVS, FNYEAQ. V was cut by 2 bases and J by 7 bases, with 8 bases left in between. CDR3 bases: TGTGCCAGCAGCTTAACGGGTGGTGAAGCTTTCTTT. It specifies CASSLTGGEAFF. Looking up the rest from reference TRBV7-6 and TRBJ1-1 gives the full variable domain: GAGVSQSPRYKVTKRGQDVALRCDPISGHVSLYWYRQALGQGPEFLTYFNYEAQQDKSGLPNDRFSAERPEGSISTLTIQRTEQRDSAMYRCASSLTGGEAFFGQGTRLTVV.

The V call is TRBV6-4, the J call TRBJ2-7, with unresolved D. This CDR3 has 13 amino acids. With 6 bases removed from V and 4 bases from J, the gap between germline ends came to 13 bases. Germline lookup yields CDR1 MRHNA and CDR2 SNTAGT. The chain's CDR3 is CASRPIGAYEQYF. CDR3 coding DNA: TGTGCCAGCAGACCCATCGGAGCGTACGAGCAGTACTTC.

The chain recombines TRBV29-1 with TRBJ1-1; D might be TRBD1 (6 bases). Trimming pared 5 bases from V and 5 bases from J, leaving 12 bases between. This CDR3 has 12 residues. Germline CDR1 SQVTM, CDR2 ANQGSEA. In DNA form, the CDR3 reads TGCAGCGTTCACAGGGAAGGTACTGAAGCTTTCTTT. Translating gives CSVHREGTEAFF.

The V gene is TRBV15, the J gene TRBJ1-2, with 8 bases aligning to TRBD1. Germline CDR1 and CDR2: LNHNV and YYDKDF (reference sequence). Trimming took 1 base from V and 6 from J; bases not matched to a gene: 7. The CDR3 has 15 amino acids. The chain's CDR3 is CATSRVRGQGHGYTF. In DNA form, the CDR3 reads TGTGCCACCAGCAGAGTTCGCGGACAGGGACATGGCTACACCTTC.

The chain has TRBV5-4 and TRBJ2-7, with D perhaps TRBD1 (5 bases). Looked up from germline, CDR1 is SGHNT and CDR2 is YYREEE (reference sequence). The CDR3 runs to 14 residues. The ends were cut back, 4 bases at V and 5 bases at J, with 16 bases in the middle. The CDR3 bases are TGTGCCAGCAGCCCGTTTGCAGGGATCCACGAGCAGTACTTC. Its translation is CASSPFAGIHEQYF.